These 28 T cell receptor beta chains originate from one sample sequenced in a study of vaccination effects on CD4 cells after COVID-19. The ViraFEST assay expanded antigen-specific CD4+ T cells with viral peptide pools before sequencing. Scientists isolated CD4+ T cells after a roughly ten-day culture period ended. Participants each got two BNT162b2 or mRNA-1273 vaccine doses. These receptors are not linked to any known antigen. Sequencing used immunoSEQ multiplex PCR; TCRdb keeps in-frame clones, though not all of them. The sample lists about 12,000 clones; approximately 75% were seen once. Here the sequenced sample was CD4+ T cells from PBMCs cultured with SARS-CoV-2 spike peptides, taken after COVID-19 vaccination. These receptors were obtained from a human donor who received a COVID-19 vaccine.

The CDR3 DNA reads as TGTGCCAGCAGTTCCTTTGGGGCCAGCTACGAGCAGTACTTC. Translated: CASSSFGASYEQYF. The J gene is TRBJ2-7, the V gene TRBV28; D is perhaps TRBD1 (5 bases). Germline V gene lookup returns CDR1 MDHEN and CDR2 SYDVKM. Trimming cost V 4 bases and J 3 bases, with 13 bases left between them. This CDR3 is built from 14 residues.

The DNA for the CDR3 is TGTGCCAGCAGCTTAACTAGATACAATGAGCAGTTCTTC. Protein product: CASSLTRYNEQFF. This rearrangement joins TRBV7-2 to TRBJ2-1; D might be TRBD2 (5 bases). Germline assignment: CDR1 SGHTA and CDR2 FQGNSA. V lost 2 bases and J lost 4, with 6 bases in between. This CDR3 has 13 amino acids.

This clone came up a few times. The chain is built from TRBV6-1 and TRBJ2-1; possibly TRBD1 for D (5 bases). The CDR3 loop spans 15 amino acids. V was cut by 7 bases and J by 0 bases, with 13 bases left in between. Germline V gives CDR1 MNHNS, CDR2 SASEGT. DNA for the CDR3: TGTGCCAGCACCCCAAGACAGAGCTCCTACAATGAGCAGTTCTTC. Translating gives CASTPRQSSYNEQFF.

V and J are TRBV5-5 and TRBJ2-3; 9 nucleotides line up with TRBD1. The CDR3 is 15 amino acids. The V and J ends lost 4 bases and 2 bases, in that order; junction bases with no gene match: 5. Per the germline V gene, CDR1 is SGHKS and CDR2 is YYEKEE (reference sequence). The CDR3 sequence: CASSAQGAITDTQYF. The CDR3, as DNA: TGTGCCAGCAGCGCACAGGGGGCGATCACAGATACGCAGTATTTT.

In its sample, this clone ranks as large (0.1 to 1%). This chain's CDR3 is CASSLVWNEAFF. The CDR3, as DNA: TGTGCCAGCAGCTTAGTGTGGAATGAAGCTTTCTTT. This rearrangement joins TRBV7-8 to TRBJ1-1, with D uncertain. The CDR3 covers 12 residues. The V gene's germline CDR1 is SGHVS and CDR2 FQNEAQ. V was cut by 1 base and J by 7 bases, with 7 bases left in between.

This clone was counted between two and nine times. The genes are TRBV19 and TRBJ1-1; D is ambiguous. The CDR3 totals 13 residues. CDR1 LNHDA and CDR2 SQIVND come from the germline V gene (reference sequence). V lost 9 bases and J 0 bases, leaving 11 bases between the germline ends. This chain's CDR3 is CASQRILNTEAFF. DNA of the CDR3: TGTGCCAGCCAGAGAATCTTGAACACTGAAGCTTTCTTT.

The chain recombines TRBV9 with TRBJ1-5; no clear D gene. Germline CDR1 is SGDLS and CDR2 is YYNGEE. V lost 0 bases, J lost 3 bases, and 4 bases lay in between. The CDR3 contains 13 residues. DNA for the CDR3: TGTGCCAGCAGCGTAGGCCCCAATCAGCCCCAGCATTTT. It specifies CASSVGPNQPQHF.

This chain joins TRBV29-1 and TRBJ2-1; 7 nucleotides match TRBD1. Per the germline V gene, CDR1 is SQVTM and CDR2 is ANQGSEA. Trimming cost V 5 bases and J 3 bases; bases outside gene matches: 7. The CDR3 loop spans 14 amino acids. The CDR3, as DNA: TGCAGCGTTAATAGACAGGGAATCTACAATGAGCAGTTCTTC. As protein: CSVNRQGIYNEQFF.

The chain combines TRBV25-1 with TRBJ2-3; the match to TRBD1 covers 8 bases. The CDR3 sequence is 15 residues long. After removal of 4 bases from V and 2 bases from J, the junction contained 5 bases not matched to a gene. From germline, CDR1 is MGHDK and CDR2 SYGVNS. In nucleotides, the CDR3 is TGTGCCAGCAGTGGGACAGGGCCGGCCACAGATACGCAGTATTTT. Translation: CASSGTGPATDTQYF.

The chain carries TRBV7-8 and TRBJ1-5; D remains unclear. From germline, CDR1 is SGHVS and CDR2 FQNEAQ. This CDR3 contains 14 residues. The V gene lost 1 base and the J gene lost 9 bases, with 13 bases spanning the gap. The CDR3 DNA is TGTGCCAGCAGCTTAGGGTCCCATTCTGGGCCCCAGCATTTT. It translates to CASSLGSHSGPQHF.

The chain has TRBV28 and TRBJ2-1; possible D gene TRBD2, 5 bases. Germline CDR1 MDHEN, CDR2 SYDVKM. CDR3 length equals 14 residues. Trimming pared 2 bases from V and 4 bases from J, leaving 9 bases between. The CDR3 DNA sequence: TGTGCCAGCAGTTTAAGCCAGCGGTACAATGAGCAGTTCTTC. This gives the protein CASSLSQRYNEQFF.

This rearrangement joins TRBV15 to TRBJ2-1, with D possibly TRBD2 on 5 matching bases. The V end lost 0 bases, the J end lost 7 bases, and 10 bases lay between the germline ends. Germline CDR1 is LNHNV and CDR2 is YYDKDF (reference sequence). This CDR3 has 14 amino acids. The CDR3, as DNA: TGTGCCACCAGCAGAGATATTCGGGGAAATGAGCAGTTCTTC. Its translation is CATSRDIRGNEQFF.

The chain joins TRBV28 to TRBJ1-3, with D possibly matching TRBD1 (6 bases). Between the trimmed V and J ends, which lost 8 bases and 4 bases, there was a span of 15 bases. Germline V gene data show CDR1 as MDHEN and CDR2 as SYDVKM. CDR3 length: 14 residues. The CDR3 coding sequence is TGTGCCAGCGGATCACAGGGAGCAGGAAACACCATATATTTT. Amino acid sequence: CASGSQGAGNTIYF.

The chain is built from TRBV7-6 and TRBJ2-7; either TRBD1 or TRBD2 may supply D (5 bases each). The CDR3 is 14 amino acids. Germline V CDR1 and CDR2: SGHVS, FNYEAQ. Trimming took off 1 base at V and 6 bases at J, with 13 bases between the two ends. As DNA, the CDR3 is TGTGCCAGCAGCTTAGGTGGGAGCACAGGCGAGCAGTACTTC. This codes for CASSLGGSTGEQYF.

The chain employs TRBV28 and TRBJ2-1; a possible D gene is TRBD2 (6 bases). Trimming pared 6 bases from V and 8 bases from J, leaving 17 bases between. CDR3 length: 14 amino acids. Germline values: CDR1 MDHEN, CDR2 SYDVKM. CDR3 sequence: CASRSYRDSDEQFF. The CDR3 coding sequence is TGTGCCAGCAGATCCTACCGGGACTCGGATGAGCAGTTCTTC.

The rearrangement links TRBV19 to TRBJ2-6, with D possibly called TRBD1 or TRBD2 (5 bases each). V gave up 7 bases and J gave up 0 bases, with 7 bases separating them. In germline, CDR1 is LNHDA, CDR2 SQIVND (reference sequence). The length of the CDR3 is 14 residues. The CDR3 loop is CASTGTSGANVLTF. CDR3 DNA sequence: TGTGCCAGTACCGGGACCTCTGGGGCCAACGTCCTGACTTTC.

The rearrangement links TRBV9 to TRBJ2-1; TRBD2 is a possible D gene (6 bases). This CDR3 is 15 amino acids long. Germline V lookup: CDR1 SGDLS, CDR2 YYNGEE. V was trimmed by 0 bases and J by 5 bases, leaving 12 bases between them. The CDR3 nucleotides read TGTGCCAGCAGCGTAGTCGGAGGGGCCCACAATGAGCAGTTCTTC. It specifies CASSVVGGAHNEQFF.

V and J are TRBV5-4 and TRBJ1-6; D is possibly TRBD1 (5 bases). Germline V gene data show CDR1 as SGHNT and CDR2 as YYREEE (reference sequence). The length of the CDR3 is 15 residues. Trimming shortened V by 3 bases and J by 7 bases, and 14 bases separated the two germline ends. This chain's CDR3 is CASSSPSGDNSPLHF. The CDR3 bases are TGTGCCAGCAGCTCCCCCTCGGGGGACAATTCACCCCTCCACTTT.

This rearrangement joins TRBV6-5 to TRBJ1-3, with TRBD1 matching 7 bases. Germline V gene sequence: CDR1 MNHEY, CDR2 SVGAGI. This CDR3 contains 14 residues. The V segment lost 6 bases and the J segment 6 bases; nucleotides outside the gene matches: 8. The CDR3 DNA reads as TGTGCCAGCAGCCCCGCGGGACAGACAAACACCATATATTTT. Encoded protein: CASSPAGQTNTIYF.

Only a few counts were recorded for this clone. As DNA, the CDR3 is TGCGCCAGCAGCCAAGCCAAACAGGGATTCGGCAAAAACATTCAGTACTTC. Amino acids: CASSQAKQGFGKNIQYF. The V and J genes are TRBV4-3 and TRBJ2-4, with a tentative D call TRBD1 (6 bases). The V end lost 1 base, the J end lost 3 bases, and 16 bases lay between the germline ends. Germline V gene lookup returns CDR1 LGHNA and CDR2 YSLEER. The CDR3 is 17 amino acids.

The rearrangement joins TRBV6-1 to TRBJ2-2, with D perhaps matching TRBD2 (5 bases). V lost 2 bases, J lost 7 bases, and 14 bases lay in between. CDR3 length: 15 residues. The V gene's germline CDR1 is MNHNS and CDR2 SASEGT. The CDR3 coding sequence is TGTGCCAGCAGTGAACCCGGACTCGGGAACGGGGAGCTGTTTTTT. Amino acids: CASSEPGLGNGELFF.

The chain is built from TRBV5-5 and TRBJ1-1; no firm D call. V lost 2 bases to trimming and J lost 1 base, with 9 bases between them. The CDR3 runs 14 residues. In germline, CDR1 is SGHKS, CDR2 YYEKEE (reference sequence). Here the CDR3 reads CASSLRAQNTEAFF. The CDR3 DNA sequence: TGTGCCAGCAGCTTACGGGCCCAGAACACTGAAGCTTTCTTT.

This rearrangement joins TRBV2 to TRBJ1-1; no firm D call. V lost 0 bases, J lost 4 bases, and 6 bases lay in between. CDR1 and CDR2 (germline): SNHLY, FYNNEI. The CDR3 extends over 13 amino acids. The CDR3 is CASSEAGFTEAFF. The CDR3 DNA reads as TGTGCCAGCAGTGAAGCGGGGTTCACTGAAGCTTTCTTT.

The V call is TRBV4-2, the J call TRBJ1-5, with D uncertain. This CDR3 is built from 15 residues. Germline V CDR1 and CDR2: LGHNA, YNFKEQ. Trimming took off 1 base at V and 0 bases at J, with 7 bases between the two ends. CDR3 sequence reads: CASSQGPYSNQPQHF. The CDR3 nucleotides are TGTGCCAGCAGCCAAGGACCGTATAGCAATCAGCCCCAGCATTTT.

The genes are TRBV6-5 and TRBJ2-1, with TRBD2 matching 9 bases. There are 14 residues in the CDR3. CDR1 is MNHEY, CDR2 SVGAGI, per germline. Trimming at V came to 8 bases and at J to 6 bases, leaving 8 bases not matched to a gene. CDR3 nucleotides: TGTGCCAGCCTGGGAGGACTAGCGTCCAATGAGCAGTTCTTC. Its translation: CASLGGLASNEQFF.

The J gene is TRBJ2-2, the V gene TRBV10-3; D is unresolved. The CDR3 sequence is 12 residues long. CDR1 and CDR2 from the germline V gene are ENHRY and SYGVKD. V was trimmed by 5 bases and J by 4 bases, leaving 5 bases between them. This chain's CDR3 is CAISFVTGELFF. CDR3 in DNA: TGTGCCATCAGTTTTGTCACCGGGGAGCTGTTTTTT.

This chain uses TRBV5-1 with TRBJ2-7, with D possibly matching TRBD1 (5 bases). Germline CDR1 reads SGHRS; CDR2 reads YFSETQ. The CDR3 loop spans 12 amino acids. The ends were cut back, 5 bases at V and 1 base at J, with 7 bases in the middle. The CDR3 DNA follows: TGCGCCAGCAGTTCAGGGTCCTACGAGCAGTACTTC. This encodes CASSSGSYEQYF.

This chain joins TRBV3-1 (or the pseudogene TRBV3-2) and TRBJ2-5; D gene uncertain. CDR1 and CDR2 from the germline V gene are LGHDT and YNNKEL (reference sequence). V lost 0 bases and J lost 5, with 1 base in between. The CDR3 has 11 amino acids. Written as DNA, the CDR3 is TGTGCCAGCAGCCAAGACGAGACCCAGTACTTC. Its protein product is CASSQDETQYF.